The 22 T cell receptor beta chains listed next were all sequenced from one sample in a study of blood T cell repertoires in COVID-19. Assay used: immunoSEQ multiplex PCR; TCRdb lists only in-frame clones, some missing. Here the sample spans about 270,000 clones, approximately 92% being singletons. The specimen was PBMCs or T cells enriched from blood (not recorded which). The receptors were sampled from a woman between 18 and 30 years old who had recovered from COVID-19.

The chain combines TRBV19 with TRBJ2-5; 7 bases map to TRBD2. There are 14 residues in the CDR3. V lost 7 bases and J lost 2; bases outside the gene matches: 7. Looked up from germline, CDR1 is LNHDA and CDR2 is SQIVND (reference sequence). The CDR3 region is CASTPGGVQETQYF. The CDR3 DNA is TGTGCCAGTACCCCTGGGGGGGTTCAAGAGACCCAGTACTTC.

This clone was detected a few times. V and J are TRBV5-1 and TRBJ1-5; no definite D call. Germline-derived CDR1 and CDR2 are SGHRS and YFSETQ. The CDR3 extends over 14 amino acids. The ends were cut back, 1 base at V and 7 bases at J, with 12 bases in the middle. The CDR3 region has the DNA TGCGCCAGCAGCTTGACCCCAACCGGGCAGCCCCAGCATTTT. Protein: CASSLTPTGQPQHF.

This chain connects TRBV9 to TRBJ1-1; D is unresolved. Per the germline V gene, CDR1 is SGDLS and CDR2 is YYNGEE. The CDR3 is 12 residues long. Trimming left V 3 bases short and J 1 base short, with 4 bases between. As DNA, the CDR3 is TGTGCCAGCAGCGGGCCGAACACTGAAGCTTTCTTT. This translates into CASSGPNTEAFF.

The DNA for the CDR3 is TGTGCCAGCAGCCAAAGATCAGGTGGGGCCAACGTCCTGACTTTC. This sequence encodes CASSQRSGGANVLTF. V is TRBV3-1 (or the pseudogene TRBV3-2) and J is TRBJ2-6; unclear D gene. This CDR3 is 15 amino acids long. Germline V lookup: CDR1 LGHDT, CDR2 YNNKEL (reference sequence). Trimming shortened V by 2 bases and J by 3 bases, and 8 bases separated the two germline ends.

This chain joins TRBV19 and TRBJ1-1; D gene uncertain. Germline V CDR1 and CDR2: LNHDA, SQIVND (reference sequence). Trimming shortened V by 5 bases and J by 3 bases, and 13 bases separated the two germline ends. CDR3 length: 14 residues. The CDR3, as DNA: TGTGCCAGTAGTGAGGGCTTAGGGTACACTGAAGCTTTCTTT. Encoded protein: CASSEGLGYTEAFF.

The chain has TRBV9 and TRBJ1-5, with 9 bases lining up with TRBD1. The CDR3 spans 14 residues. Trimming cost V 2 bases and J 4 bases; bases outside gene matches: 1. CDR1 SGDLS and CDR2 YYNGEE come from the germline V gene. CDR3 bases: TGTGCCAGCAGCGTCGGGACAGGGAATCAGCCCCAGCATTTT. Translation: CASSVGTGNQPQHF. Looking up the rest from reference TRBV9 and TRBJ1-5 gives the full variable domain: DSGVTQTPKHLITATGQRVTLRCSPRSGDLSVYWYQQSLDQGLQFLIQYYNGEERAKGNILERFSAQQFPDLHSELNLSSLELGDSALYFCASSVGTGNQPQHFGDGTRLSIL.

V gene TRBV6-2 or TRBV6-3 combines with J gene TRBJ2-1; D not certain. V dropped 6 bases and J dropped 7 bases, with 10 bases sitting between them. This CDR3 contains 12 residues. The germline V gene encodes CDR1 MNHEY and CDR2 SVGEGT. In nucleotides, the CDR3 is TGTGCCAGCAGGTACAGCTGGAATGAGCAGTTCTTC. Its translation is CASRYSWNEQFF.

The CDR3 protein is CASSPGGQTYGYTF. In nucleotides, the CDR3 is TGTGCCAGCAGCCCCGGGGGACAGACTTATGGCTACACCTTC. The chain recombines TRBV7-2 with TRBJ1-2, with TRBD1 identical over 7 bases. The V and J ends lost 5 bases and 5 bases, in that order; junction bases with no gene match: 8. The CDR3 has 14 amino acids. In germline, CDR1 is SGHTA, CDR2 FQGNSA.

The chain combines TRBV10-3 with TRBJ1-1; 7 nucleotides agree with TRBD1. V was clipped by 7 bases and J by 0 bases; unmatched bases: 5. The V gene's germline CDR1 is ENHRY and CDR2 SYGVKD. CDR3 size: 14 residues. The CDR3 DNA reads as TGTGCCATCACTTCGGGACAGATGAACACTGAAGCTTTCTTT. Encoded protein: CAITSGQMNTEAFF.

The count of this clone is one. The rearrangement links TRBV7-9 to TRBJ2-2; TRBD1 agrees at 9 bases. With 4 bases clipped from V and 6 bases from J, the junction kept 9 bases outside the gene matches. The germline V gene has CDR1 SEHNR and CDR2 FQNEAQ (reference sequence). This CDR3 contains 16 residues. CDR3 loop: CASSSAGTGWPGELFF. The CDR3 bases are TGTGCCAGCAGCTCAGCCGGGACAGGGTGGCCCGGGGAGCTGTTTTTT.

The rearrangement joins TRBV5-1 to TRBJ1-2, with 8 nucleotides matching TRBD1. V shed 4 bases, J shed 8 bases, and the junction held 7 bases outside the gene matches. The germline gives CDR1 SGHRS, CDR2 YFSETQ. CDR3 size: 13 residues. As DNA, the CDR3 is TGCGCCAGCAGCCAGGACAGGGAAGGCGGCTACACCTTC. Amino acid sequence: CASSQDREGGYTF.

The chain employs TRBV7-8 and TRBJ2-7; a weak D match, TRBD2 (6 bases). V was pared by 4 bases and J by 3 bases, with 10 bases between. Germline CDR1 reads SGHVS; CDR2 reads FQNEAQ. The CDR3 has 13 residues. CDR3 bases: TGTGCCAGCAGCTATGGGACTTACTACGAGCAGTACTTC. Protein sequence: CASSYGTYYEQYF.

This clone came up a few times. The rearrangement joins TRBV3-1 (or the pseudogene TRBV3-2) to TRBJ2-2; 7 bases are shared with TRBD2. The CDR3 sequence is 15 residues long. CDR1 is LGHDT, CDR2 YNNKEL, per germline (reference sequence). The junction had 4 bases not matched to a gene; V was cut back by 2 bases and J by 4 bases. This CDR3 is CASSQQLAITGELFF. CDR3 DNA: TGTGCCAGCAGCCAACAACTAGCGATCACCGGGGAGCTGTTTTTT.

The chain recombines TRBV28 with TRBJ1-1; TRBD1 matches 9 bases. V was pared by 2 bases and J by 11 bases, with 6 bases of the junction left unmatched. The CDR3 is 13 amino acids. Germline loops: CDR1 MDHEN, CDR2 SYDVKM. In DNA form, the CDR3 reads TGTGCCAGCAGTTTACGACAGGGGGTTTTGGCTTTCTTT. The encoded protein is CASSLRQGVLAFF. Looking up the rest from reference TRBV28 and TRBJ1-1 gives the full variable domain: DVKVTQSSRYLVKRTGEKVFLECVQDMDHENMFWYRQDPGLGLRLIYFSYDVKMKEKGDIPEGYSVSREKKERFSLILESASTNQTSMYLCASSLRQGVLAFFGQGTRLTVV.

For the CDR3, the DNA is TGTGCCAGCAGTGTCCTTATAGGGGCAGCCTATGGCTACACCTTC. It is translated as CASSVLIGAAYGYTF. The chain uses TRBV28 and TRBJ1-2; D may be TRBD1 (5 bases). This CDR3 comprises 15 residues. From germline, CDR1 is MDHEN and CDR2 SYDVKM. V was clipped by 5 bases and J by 4 bases, with 17 bases between them.

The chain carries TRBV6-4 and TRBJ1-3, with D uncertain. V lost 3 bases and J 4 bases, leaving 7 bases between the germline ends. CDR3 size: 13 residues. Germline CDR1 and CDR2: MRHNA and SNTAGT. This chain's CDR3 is CASSEGEGNTIYF. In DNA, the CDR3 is TGTGCCAGCAGTGAGGGCGAAGGAAACACCATATATTTT.

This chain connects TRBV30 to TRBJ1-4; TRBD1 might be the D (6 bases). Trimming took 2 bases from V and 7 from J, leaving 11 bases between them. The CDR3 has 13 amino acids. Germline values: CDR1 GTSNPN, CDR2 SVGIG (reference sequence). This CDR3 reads CAWSFRDTEKLFF. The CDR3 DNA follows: TGTGCCTGGAGTTTTCGGGACACTGAAAAACTGTTTTTT.

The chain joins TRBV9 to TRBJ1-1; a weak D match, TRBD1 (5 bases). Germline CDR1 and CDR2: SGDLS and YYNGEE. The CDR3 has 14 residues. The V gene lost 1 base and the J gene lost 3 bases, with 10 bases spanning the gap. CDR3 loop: CASSVLGGDTEAFF. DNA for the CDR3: TGTGCCAGCAGCGTACTGGGGGGTGACACTGAAGCTTTCTTT.

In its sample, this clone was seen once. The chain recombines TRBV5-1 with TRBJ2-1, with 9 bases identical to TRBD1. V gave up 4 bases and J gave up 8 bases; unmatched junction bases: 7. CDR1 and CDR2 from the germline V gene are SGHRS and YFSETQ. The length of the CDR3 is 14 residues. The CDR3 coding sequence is TGCGCCAGCAGCCTGAACAGGGGGCAAGATGAGCAGTTCTTC. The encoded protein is CASSLNRGQDEQFF.

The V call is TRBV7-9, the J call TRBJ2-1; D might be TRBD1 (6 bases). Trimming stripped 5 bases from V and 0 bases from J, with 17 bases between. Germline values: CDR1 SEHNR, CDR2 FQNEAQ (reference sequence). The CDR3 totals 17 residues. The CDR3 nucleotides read TGTGCCAGCAGCCCTTTCCCGGACAGCCCCTCCTACAATGAGCAGTTCTTC. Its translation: CASSPFPDSPSYNEQFF.

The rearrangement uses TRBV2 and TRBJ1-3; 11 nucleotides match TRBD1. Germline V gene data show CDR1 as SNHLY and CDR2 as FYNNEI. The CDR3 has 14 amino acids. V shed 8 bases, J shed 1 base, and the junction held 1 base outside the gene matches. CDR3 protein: CASRDRGSGNTIYF. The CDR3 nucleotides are TGTGCCAGCCGGGACAGGGGGTCTGGAAACACCATATATTTT.

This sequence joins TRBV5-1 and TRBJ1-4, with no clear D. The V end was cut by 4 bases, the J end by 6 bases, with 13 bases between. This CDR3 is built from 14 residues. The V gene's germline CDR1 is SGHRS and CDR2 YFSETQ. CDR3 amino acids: CASSPLLSDEKLFF. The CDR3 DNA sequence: TGCGCCAGCAGCCCCCTCCTCTCCGATGAAAAACTGTTTTTT. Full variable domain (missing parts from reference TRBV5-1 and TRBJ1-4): KAGVTQTPRYLIKTRGQQVTLSCSPISGHRSVSWYQQTPGQGLQFLFEYFSETQRNKGNFPGRFSGRQFSNSRSEMNVSTLELGDSALYLCASSPLLSDEKLFFGSGTQLSVL.